This T cell receptor (beta chain) stems from a study of OX40 agonist ivuxolimab in advanced cancers. Study-level information: A history of anti-PD-1, anti-PD-L1 or anti-CTLA-4 therapy was acceptable, and approximately 40% had some. Three patients got partial responses; one had hepatocellular carcinoma and two had cutaneous melanoma.

Germline loops: CDR1 SGHTA, CDR2 FQGNSA. The CDR3 extends over 14 amino acids. Sequenced by immunoSEQ multiplex PCR; TCRdb stores in-frame clones only, minus some. Here the sample spans tens of thousands of clones, about 88% being singletons. The V and J genes are TRBV7-2 and TRBJ2-5; D unclear. With the DNA end fitting TRBJ2-7 better, the J assignment may be wrong. The TCR originated in an adult with an advanced solid tumor such as melanoma, head and neck, liver or kidney cancer. The source was CD4+ or CD8+ T cells sorted from blood, collected in a trial of the OX40 agonist ivuxolimab. The CDR3 bases are TGTGCCAGCAGCCCCCGCTCGGGCGGCTACGAGCAGTACTTC. It yields the protein CASSPRSGGYEQYF.